This T cell receptor (beta chain) was sequenced during a study of vaccination effects on CD4 cells after COVID-19. Study summary: Viral peptide pools were used in the ViraFEST assay to expand antigen-specific CD4+ T cells, and sequencing came afterward. The median interval between the second dose and post-vaccine sampling was 72 days. Whole-study results and caveats: Vaccine- and infection-induced clones showed marked clonal contraction late following vaccination. Healthy vaccinees' vaccine-induced clones included only 1 of 255 that recognized common cold coronaviruses.

As concerns this clone: Its antigen is unknown.

TCRdb's copy holds only in-frame clones and misses some; the assay was immunoSEQ multiplex PCR. The data show some 47,000 clones, around 70% seen once. Isolating CD4+ T cells followed 9 to 10 days of culture. Participants received two doses of either the BNT162b2 or mRNA-1273 vaccine. The clonotype comes from a human donor who received a COVID-19 vaccine. The sequencing used CD4+ T cells from PBMCs cultured without peptide, collected after COVID-19 vaccination.

CDR3 loop: CASSTGLAGINEQFF. Here the CDR3 DNA reads TGTGCCAGCAGCACCGGACTAGCGGGGATTAATGAGCAGTTCTTC. The chain combines TRBV5-4 with TRBJ2-1, with 12 positions matching TRBD2. Germline lookup yields CDR1 SGHNT and CDR2 YYREEE (reference sequence). V dropped 4 bases and J dropped 7; count of bases not matched to a gene: 6. This CDR3 is built from 15 residues.